Only one count was recorded for the clone carrying this T cell receptor beta chain. Its antigen is unknown. Genomic DNA, the template, was used for profiling of the TCR beta VDJ and CDR3. Via MiXCR, TCRdb re-called the reads, giving one row per CDR3 protein. The table includes approximately 150,000 distinct CDR3 sequences, around half detected once. This sample is drawn from a study of CD8+CD57+ T cells in acquired aplastic anemia. About the study: Yields of DNA that came from sorted CD4+ and CD8+ cells averaged roughly 3.2 ug. Whole-study results and caveats: Statistical testing detected no significant gap in CD8+ Simpson's diversity between patients and controls. Patients and controls shared twenty-nine CD8+ CDR3 sequences.

This CDR3 has 13 residues. Germline-derived CDR1 and CDR2 are DFQATT and SNEGSKA (reference sequence). Trimming removed 6 bases from V and 3 bases from J, with 15 bases in between. By flow cytometry, patients selected for sequencing had shown an expansion of CD8+CD57+ cells. This sequence originates from a human donor with aplastic anemia. Material for sequencing was sorted CD4+, CD8+, or CD8+CD57+ T cells (not recorded which) from PBMCs. The chain joins TRBV20-1 to TRBJ2-7; the D is unclear. The CDR3 region is CSASSPDGYEQYV. The DNA for the CDR3 is TGCAGTGCCAGCAGTCCAGACGGCTACGAGCAGTACGTC.